The next 9 T cell receptor beta chains were all read from a single sample in a study of T-cell reconstitution after alpha-beta-depleted transplantation in children. Unique molecular identifiers were incorporated into the prepared TCRbeta library. One entry per CDR3 protein results from TCRdb running MiXCR on the PCR reads. The table lists some 500,000 distinct CDR3 sequences, around a third of them singletons, with less than 2.5% in the top ten. Sequencing used PBMCs from the stem cell graft donor, obtained from the stem cell graft. These receptors were taken from a human donor who donated a stem cell graft to a child with aplastic anemia.

This chain connects TRBV7-9 to TRBJ2-5, with D maybe TRBD1 (6 bases). Germline V gives CDR1 SEHNR, CDR2 FQNEAQ (reference sequence). The CDR3 runs 15 residues. V was pared by 5 bases and J by 3 bases, with 16 bases between. CDR3 loop: CASSIQQGREETQYF. The CDR3 region has the DNA TGTGCCAGCAGCATACAACAGGGACGCGAAGAGACCCAGTACTTC.

This rearrangement joins TRBV6-1 to TRBJ2-5; tentatively, D is TRBD2 (5 bases). CDR1 and CDR2 (germline): MNHNS, SASEGT. Deletions cut 8 bases from V and 1 base from J, with 14 bases between. The CDR3 loop spans 14 amino acids. The CDR3 region is CASGRPSVQETQYF. Written as DNA, the CDR3 is TGTGCCAGCGGGAGACCCTCCGTCCAAGAGACCCAGTACTTC.

The chain has TRBV15 and TRBJ2-1; possible D gene TRBD2, 5 bases. CDR3 length equals 17 residues. CDR1 and CDR2 from the germline V gene are LNHNV and YYDKDF (reference sequence). V lost 3 bases and J 0 bases, leaving 15 bases between the germline ends. Written as DNA, the CDR3 is TGTGCCACCAGCAGGGCCCGGGGATCGAGCTCCTACAATGAGCAGTTCTTC. This gives the protein CATSRARGSSSYNEQFF.

In its sample, this clonotype was seen a few times. J is TRBJ1-4 and V is TRBV28, with D unclear. The CDR3 contains 18 residues. CDR1 MDHEN and CDR2 SYDVKM come from the germline V gene. V lost 3 bases, J lost 0 bases, and 17 bases lay in between. CDR3 coding DNA: TGTGCCAGCAGTTTGAGGCCCGCTGGATCCGCAACTAATGAAAAACTGTTTTTT. Its protein product is CASSLRPAGSATNEKLFF.

The rearrangement links TRBV19 to TRBJ2-1; 7 bases match TRBD2. The CDR3 has 15 amino acids. CDR1 LNHDA and CDR2 SQIVND come from the germline V gene (reference sequence). V shed 3 bases and J 6 bases; nucleotides not matched to a gene: 8. In DNA, the CDR3 is TGTGCCAGTAGTATGGTGTGGGGGGGATCCAATGAGCAGTTCTTC. Protein: CASSMVWGGSNEQFF.

The chain recombines TRBV5-5 with TRBJ1-1, with 7 bases that match TRBD1. The junction had 7 bases not matched to a gene; V was cut back by 3 bases and J by 11 bases. The CDR3 is 12 residues long. Germline CDR1 is SGHKS and CDR2 is YYEKEE (reference sequence). Here the CDR3 DNA reads TGTGCCAGCAGCTCCATAGACAGGGAGGCTTTCTTT. Translated: CASSSIDREAFF.

The gene calls are TRBV2 and TRBJ2-3; 13 bases agree with TRBD2. This CDR3 is built from 18 residues. Unmatched junction bases numbered 13, after V lost 6 bases and J lost 4 bases. The germline gives CDR1 SNHLY, CDR2 FYNNEI. In DNA, the CDR3 is TGTGCCAGCAGGGTCGGACTAGCGGGAGTTTTGGTGTCAGATACGCAGTATTTT. It is translated as CASRVGLAGVLVSDTQYF.

This clonotype has just a few counts. The J gene is TRBJ1-1, the V gene TRBV19, with D unresolved. Germline-derived CDR1 and CDR2 are LNHDA and SQIVND (reference sequence). The CDR3 is 12 amino acids. The V gene lost 0 bases and the J gene lost 11 bases, with 10 bases spanning the gap. For the CDR3, the DNA is TGTGCCAGTAGTATAGATGGGTACGTCGCTTTCTTT. Amino acids: CASSIDGYVAFF.

This clonotype came up a few times. The V call is TRBV12-3 or TRBV12-4, the J call TRBJ2-3, with 8 bases lining up with TRBD2. The CDR3 length is 17 residues. The V segment lost 5 bases and the J segment 0 bases; nucleotides outside the gene matches: 10. The CDR3: CASSALRAGVSTDTQYF. The CDR3 coding sequence is TGTGCCAGCAGTGCCCTGCGAGCGGGAGTCAGCACAGATACGCAGTATTTT.